A selection of T cell receptor beta chains follows, all from one sample in a study of blood T cell repertoires in COVID-19. Data came from immunoSEQ multiplex PCR; TCRdb stores just in-frame clones and leaves some out. This table has around 250,000 clones, 86% appearing once. The sample consisted of peripheral blood. The receptors derive from an older woman who had recovered from COVID-19. The CDR3 runs from the conserved cysteine through the conserved F or W. The D gene is left open where the match is weak. The size of a clone is reported for some rows only, either as once, few or many, or as a class for expanded clones.

v_call,clone_size,j_call,d_call,cdr3_nt,cdr3_aa
TRBV9,-,TRBJ2-7,-,TGTGCCAGCATCCCTAAGGTCCCGACGGGGAAGATCCTACGAAACTACGAGCAGTACTTC,CASIPKVPTGKILRNYEQYF
TRBV2,-,TRBJ1-5,TRBD1,TGTGCCAGCAGCGGAACCCCGGGACAGTCTAATCAGCCCCAGCATTTT,CASSGTPGQSNQPQHF
TRBV7-8,-,TRBJ2-1,TRBD2,TGTGCCAGCAGCCCGCTACCTGGGACTAGCGGCAATGAGCAGTTCTTC,CASSPLPGTSGNEQFF
TRBV7-8,few,TRBJ1-2,-,TGTGCCAGCAGCTCGGTGAGGGGACAAGGTGGCTACACCTTC,CASSSVRGQGGYTF
TRBV5-4,-,TRBJ1-1,TRBD1,TGTGCCAGCAGTTCCGGACAGGGAACTTTCTTT,CASSSGQGTFF
TRBV20-1,-,TRBJ1-4,-,TGCAGTGCTAGTGAAACGGACGGGAGTGAAAAACTGTTTTTT,CSASETDGSEKLFF
TRBV21-1,-,TRBJ2-2,-,TGTGCCAGCAGCAAGGATTTAGGCAGGGCCGACACCGGGGAGCTGTTTTTT,CASSKDLGRADTGELFF
TRBV13,few,TRBJ1-3,-,TGTGCCAGCAGCCCTTCTACCGGTGGAAACACCATATATTTT,CASSPSTGGNTIYF
TRBV5-6,-,TRBJ2-4,-,TGTGCCAGCAGCTTGAGGGGTATCTTTAACATTCAGTACTTC,CASSLRGIFNIQYF
TRBV10-3,-,TRBJ2-3,TRBD1,TGTGCCACCAACAGGGACAGCCGTAGCACAGATACGCAGTATTTT,CATNRDSRSTDTQYF
TRBV29-1,-,TRBJ2-3,TRBD2,TGCAGCGTTGTCGGGACTAGGCGAGGCACAGATACGCAGTATTTT,CSVVGTRRGTDTQYF
TRBV6-2/TRBV6-3,-,TRBJ1-2,-,TGTGCCAGCAGTTACCCCTGGACTGGAGAAGGCTACACCTTC,CASSYPWTGEGYTF
TRBV6-1,-,TRBJ2-7,TRBD1,TGTGCCAGCAGTGAAGCTAAGGCAGGGGGCCGCGAGCAGTACTTC,CASSEAKAGGREQYF
TRBV10-3,-,TRBJ1-5,-,TGTGCCATCAGTGAACGACAGTACAATCAGCCCCAGCATTTT,CAISERQYNQPQHF
TRBV28,once,TRBJ1-2,-,TGTGCCAGCAGTTTAAGCCCGAGGACAGCGGAGGGCTACACCTTC,CASSLSPRTAEGYTF
TRBV14,-,TRBJ1-1,-,TGTGCCAGCAGCTTCCGTCTCAGGGAGAACACTGAAGCTTTCTTT,CASSFRLRENTEAFF
TRBV7-3,once,TRBJ2-3,-,TGTGCCAGCAGCTTCGACAGAGATACGCAGTATTTT,CASSFDRDTQYF
TRBV19,few,TRBJ2-3,TRBD1,TGTGCCACTTCGGGACAGGCGTTTGCAGATACGCAGTATTTT,CATSGQAFADTQYF
TRBV15,-,TRBJ1-6,-,TGTGCCACCAGCAGATTATCCTCACCCCTCCACTTT,CATSRLSSPLHF
TRBV2,once,TRBJ2-1,TRBD2,TGTGCCAGCGCCATAGCGGGGTGGAGCAATGAGCAGTTCTTC,CASAIAGWSNEQFF
TRBV28,-,TRBJ1-6,-,TGTGCCAGCAGATCCCCGCGGGGGGGGTTTAATTCACCCCTCCACTTT,CASRSPRGGFNSPLHF
TRBV3-1/TRBV3-2,-,TRBJ1-2,TRBD1,TGTGCCAGCAGCCAAGGCAGGGGGCGTGATGGCTACACCTTC,CASSQGRGRDGYTF